This TCR beta chain was profiled in a study of control samples from healthy donors and cancer patients. Sequencing was performed with immunoSEQ multiplex PCR; in TCRdb, only in-frame clones are kept and a portion is missing. The table has 120,000 to 150,000 clones, around 90% seen once. From germline, CDR1 is SGHTA and CDR2 FQGTGA. This CDR3 contains 16 residues. Trimming removed 4 bases from V and 1 base from J, with 16 bases in between. The V gene is TRBV7-3, the J gene TRBJ1-1, with a tentative D call TRBD1 (6 bases). The receptor's source is a man aged 30 to 45 in good health. Material for sequencing was blood. The CDR3 nucleotides read TGTGCCAGCAGCTCCCCCGGGAGGGGGGCGAACACTGAAGCTTTCTTT. This translates into CASSSPGRGANTEAFF.